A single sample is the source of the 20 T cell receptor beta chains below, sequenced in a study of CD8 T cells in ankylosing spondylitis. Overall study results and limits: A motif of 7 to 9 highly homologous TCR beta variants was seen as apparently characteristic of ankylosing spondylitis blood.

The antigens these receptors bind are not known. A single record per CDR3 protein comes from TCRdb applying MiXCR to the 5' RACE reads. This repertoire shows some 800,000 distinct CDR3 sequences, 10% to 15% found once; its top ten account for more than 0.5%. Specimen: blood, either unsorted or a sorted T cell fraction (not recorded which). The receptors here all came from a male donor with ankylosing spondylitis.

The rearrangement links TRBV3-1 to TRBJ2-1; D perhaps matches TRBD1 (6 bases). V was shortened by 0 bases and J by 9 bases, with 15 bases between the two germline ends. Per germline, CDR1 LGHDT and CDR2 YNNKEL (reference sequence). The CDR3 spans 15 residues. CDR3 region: CASSQERAGASEQFF. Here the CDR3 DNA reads TGTGCCAGCAGCCAAGAGCGGGCAGGGGCAAGTGAGCAGTTCTTC.

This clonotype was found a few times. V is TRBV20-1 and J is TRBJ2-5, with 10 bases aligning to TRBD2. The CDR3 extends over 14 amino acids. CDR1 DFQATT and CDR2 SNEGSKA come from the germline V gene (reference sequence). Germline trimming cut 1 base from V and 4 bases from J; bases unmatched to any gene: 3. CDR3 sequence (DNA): TGCAGTGCTAGAGCAGTAGCGGGAGGAGAGACCCAGTACTTC. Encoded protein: CSARAVAGGETQYF.

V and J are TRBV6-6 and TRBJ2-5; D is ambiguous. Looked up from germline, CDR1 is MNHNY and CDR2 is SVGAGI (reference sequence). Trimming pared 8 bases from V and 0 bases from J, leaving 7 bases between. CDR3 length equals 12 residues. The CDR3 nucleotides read TGTGCCAGCTGGGCCGACCAAGAGACCCAGTACTTC. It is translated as CASWADQETQYF.

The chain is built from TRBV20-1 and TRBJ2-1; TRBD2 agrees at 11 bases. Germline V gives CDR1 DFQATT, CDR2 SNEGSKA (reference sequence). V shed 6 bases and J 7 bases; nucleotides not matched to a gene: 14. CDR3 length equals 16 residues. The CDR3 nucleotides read TGCAGTGCCCCGCTGGCTAGCGGGGGGCAGGGGAATGAGCAGTTCTTC. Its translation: CSAPLASGGQGNEQFF.

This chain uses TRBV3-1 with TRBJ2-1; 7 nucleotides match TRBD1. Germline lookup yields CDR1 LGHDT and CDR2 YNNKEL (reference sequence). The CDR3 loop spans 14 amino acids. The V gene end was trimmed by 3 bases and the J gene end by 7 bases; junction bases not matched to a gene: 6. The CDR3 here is CASSHRQGWNEQFF. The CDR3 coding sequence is TGTGCCAGCAGCCATCGACAGGGATGGAATGAGCAGTTCTTC.

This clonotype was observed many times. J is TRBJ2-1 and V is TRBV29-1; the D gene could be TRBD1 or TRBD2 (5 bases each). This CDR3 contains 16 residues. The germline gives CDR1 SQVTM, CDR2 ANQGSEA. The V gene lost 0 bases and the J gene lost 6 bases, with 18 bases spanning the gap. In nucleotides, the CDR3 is TGCAGCGTTGAAGAGGCCCTCGGGGACGCAATCAATGAGCAGTTCTTC. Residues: CSVEEALGDAINEQFF.

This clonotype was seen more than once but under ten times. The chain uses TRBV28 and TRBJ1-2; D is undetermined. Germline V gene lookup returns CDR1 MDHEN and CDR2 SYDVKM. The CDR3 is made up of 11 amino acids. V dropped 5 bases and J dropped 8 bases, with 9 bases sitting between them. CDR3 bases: TGTGCCAGCAGTCTCTGGAGCGGCTACACCTTC. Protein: CASSLWSGYTF.

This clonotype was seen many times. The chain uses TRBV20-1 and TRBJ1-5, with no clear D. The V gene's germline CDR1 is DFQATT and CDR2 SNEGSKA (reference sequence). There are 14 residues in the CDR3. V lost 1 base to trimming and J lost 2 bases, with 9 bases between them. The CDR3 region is CSARVGWGNQPQHF. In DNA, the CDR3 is TGCAGTGCTAGAGTGGGATGGGGCAATCAGCCCCAGCATTTT.

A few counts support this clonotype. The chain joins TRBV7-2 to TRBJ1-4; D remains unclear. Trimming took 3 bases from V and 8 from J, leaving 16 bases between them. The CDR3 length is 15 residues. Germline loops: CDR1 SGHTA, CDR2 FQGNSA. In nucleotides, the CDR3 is TGTGCCAGCAGCTTGACCCCGGGAAAGCGGGAAAAACTGTTTTTT. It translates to CASSLTPGKREKLFF.

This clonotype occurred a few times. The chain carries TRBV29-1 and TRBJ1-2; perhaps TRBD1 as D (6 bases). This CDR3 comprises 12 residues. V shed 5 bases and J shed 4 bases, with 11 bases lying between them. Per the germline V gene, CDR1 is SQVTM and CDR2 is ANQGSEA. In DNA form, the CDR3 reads TGCAGCGTTTCTCGACAGGCCTATGGCTACACCTTC. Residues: CSVSRQAYGYTF.

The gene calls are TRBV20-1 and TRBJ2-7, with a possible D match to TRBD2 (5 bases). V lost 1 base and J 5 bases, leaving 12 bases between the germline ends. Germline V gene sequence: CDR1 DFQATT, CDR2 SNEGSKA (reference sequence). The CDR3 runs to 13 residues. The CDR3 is CSARAARDHEQYF. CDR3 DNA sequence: TGCAGTGCTAGAGCTGCGAGGGATCACGAGCAGTACTTC.

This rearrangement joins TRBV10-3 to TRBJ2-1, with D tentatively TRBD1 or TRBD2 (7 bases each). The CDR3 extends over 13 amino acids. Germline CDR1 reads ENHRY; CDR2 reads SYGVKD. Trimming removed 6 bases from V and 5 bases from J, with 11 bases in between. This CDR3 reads CAISPGGDNEQFF. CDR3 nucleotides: TGTGCCATCAGCCCAGGGGGGGACAATGAGCAGTTCTTC.

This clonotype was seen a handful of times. CDR3 amino acids: CSTPGQGSSTDTQYF. The DNA of the CDR3 is TGCAGTACCCCGGGACAGGGCTCTAGCACAGATACGCAGTATTTT. This chain joins TRBV29-1 and TRBJ2-3, with 9 nucleotides matching TRBD1. CDR1 SQVTM and CDR2 ANQGSEA come from the germline V gene. The CDR3 consists of 15 residues.

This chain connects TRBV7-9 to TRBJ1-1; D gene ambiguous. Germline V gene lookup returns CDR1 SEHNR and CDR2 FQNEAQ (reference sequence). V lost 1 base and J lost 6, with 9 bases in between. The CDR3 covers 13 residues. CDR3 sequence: CASSLDRVPEAFF. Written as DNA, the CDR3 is TGTGCCAGCAGCTTAGATCGGGTCCCTGAAGCTTTCTTT.

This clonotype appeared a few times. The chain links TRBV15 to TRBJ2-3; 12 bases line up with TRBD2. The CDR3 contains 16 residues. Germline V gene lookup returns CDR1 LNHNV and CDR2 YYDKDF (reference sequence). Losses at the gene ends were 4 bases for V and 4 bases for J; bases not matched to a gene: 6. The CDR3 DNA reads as TGTGCCACCAGCAACCTAGCGGGAGGGCTTCCAGATACGCAGTATTTT. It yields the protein CATSNLAGGLPDTQYF.

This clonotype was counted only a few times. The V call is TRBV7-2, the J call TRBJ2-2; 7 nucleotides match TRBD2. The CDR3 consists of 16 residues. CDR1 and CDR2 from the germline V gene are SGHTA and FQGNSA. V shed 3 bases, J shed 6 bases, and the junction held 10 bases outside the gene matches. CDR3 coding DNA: TGTGCCAGCAGCTTTCTCGGGGGGACTATATCCGGGGAGCTGTTTTTT. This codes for CASSFLGGTISGELFF.

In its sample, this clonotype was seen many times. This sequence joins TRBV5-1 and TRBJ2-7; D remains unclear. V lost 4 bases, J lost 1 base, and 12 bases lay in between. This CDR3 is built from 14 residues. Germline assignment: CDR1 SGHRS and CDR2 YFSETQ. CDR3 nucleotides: TGCGCCAGCAGCAGTAGGACGGCATCCTACGAGCAGTACTTC. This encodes CASSSRTASYEQYF. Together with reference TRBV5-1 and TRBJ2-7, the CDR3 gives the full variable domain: KAGVTQTPRYLIKTRGQQVTLSCSPISGHRSVSWYQQTPGQGLQFLFEYFSETQRNKGNFPGRFSGRQFSNSRSEMNVSTLELGDSALYLCASSSRTASYEQYFGPGTRLTVT.

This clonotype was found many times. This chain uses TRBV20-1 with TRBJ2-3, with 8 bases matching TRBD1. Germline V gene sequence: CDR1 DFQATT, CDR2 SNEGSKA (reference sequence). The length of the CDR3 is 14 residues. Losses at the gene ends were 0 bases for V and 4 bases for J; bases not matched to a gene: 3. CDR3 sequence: CSARDRGRADTQYF. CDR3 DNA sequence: TGCAGTGCTAGAGACAGGGGGCGGGCAGATACGCAGTATTTT.

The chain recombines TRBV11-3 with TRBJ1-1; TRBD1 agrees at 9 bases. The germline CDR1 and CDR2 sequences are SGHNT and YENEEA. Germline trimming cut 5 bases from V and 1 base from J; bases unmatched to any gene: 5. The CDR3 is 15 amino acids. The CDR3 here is CASSAGTGSNTEAFF. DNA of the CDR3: TGTGCCAGCAGCGCTGGGACAGGGTCGAACACTGAAGCTTTCTTT.

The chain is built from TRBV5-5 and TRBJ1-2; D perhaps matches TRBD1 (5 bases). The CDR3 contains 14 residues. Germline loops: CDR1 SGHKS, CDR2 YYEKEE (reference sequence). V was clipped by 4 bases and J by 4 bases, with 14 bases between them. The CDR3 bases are TGTGCCAGCAGCCTGAGCGGGGGAGCCTATGGCTACACCTTC. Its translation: CASSLSGGAYGYTF.